The sequence of this T cell receptor beta chain was determined in a study of blood T cell repertoires in COVID-19. This clone showed up just a few times. The CDR3 contains 14 residues. Germline assignment: CDR1 MRHNA and CDR2 SNTAGT. The trim removed 6 bases at V and 5 bases at J, leaving 6 bases unmatched. Clones were sequenced by immunoSEQ multiplex PCR, and TCRdb holds only the in-frame ones, with some missing. The sample lists 95,000 to 150,000 clones; 70% to 90% were seen once. The V gene is TRBV6-4, the J gene TRBJ1-2; 10 positions agree with TRBD1. Sequenced input: peripheral blood. The TCR sequence derives from a man aged 35-49 years with acute or convalescent COVID-19. CDR3 bases: TGTGCCAGCAGCAATGGACAGGGGGGATATGGCTACACCTTC. Its protein product is CASSNGQGGYGYTF.